One sample yielded the 26 T cell receptor beta chains listed below, sequenced in a study of cytomegalovirus exposure and HLA in healthy donors. Use of 60 Vbeta and 13 Jbeta primers characterized the PCR. Some clones are missing from TCRdb's copy, which holds only in-frame ones; the method was immunoSEQ multiplex PCR. The data hold fewer than 200,000 clones, with about 88% observed a single time. Sequencing was done on a sample of PBMCs. These receptors all stem from a girl under three years old in good health and CMV-seronegative.

The chain recombines TRBV6-6 with TRBJ2-5; weak D call: TRBD2 (6 bases). The germline V and J ends were trimmed by 2 bases and 0 bases, with 7 bases remaining between them. CDR3 length: 14 residues. The germline V gene has CDR1 MNHNY and CDR2 SVGAGI (reference sequence). CDR3 DNA sequence: TGTGCCAGCAGTTACGGGGGGAACCAAGAGACCCAGTACTTC. It yields the protein CASSYGGNQETQYF.

V gene TRBV19 combines with J gene TRBJ2-2, with 12 bases matching TRBD2. With 6 bases clipped from V and 8 bases from J, the junction kept 10 bases outside the gene matches. Germline V gene sequence: CDR1 LNHDA, CDR2 SQIVND (reference sequence). The length of the CDR3 is 16 residues. The CDR3 spells CASSVLAGGSGGELFF. The CDR3 DNA sequence: TGTGCCAGTAGCGTCCTAGCGGGAGGGTCGGGTGGGGAGCTGTTTTTT. Variable domain in full (rest from reference TRBV19 and TRBJ2-2): DGGITQSPKYLFRKEGQNVTLSCEQNLNHDAMYWYRQDPGQGLRLIYYSQIVNDFQKGDIAEGYSVSREKKESFPLTVTSAQKNPTAFYLCASSVLAGGSGGELFFGEGSRLTVL.

The rearrangement uses TRBV13 and TRBJ1-6, with 8 positions matching TRBD1. V shed 5 bases and J 6 bases; nucleotides not matched to a gene: 3. The CDR3 has 14 residues. Looked up from germline, CDR1 is PRHDT and CDR2 is FYEKMQ (reference sequence). CDR3 sequence reads: CASSDTGGNSPLHF. Written as DNA, the CDR3 is TGTGCCAGCAGCGACACAGGGGGTAATTCACCCCTCCACTTT.

The V call is TRBV6-6, the J call TRBJ2-1, with D possibly being TRBD1 (6 bases). In germline, CDR1 is MNHNY, CDR2 SVGAGI (reference sequence). The V end was cut by 6 bases, the J end by 7 bases, with 13 bases between. CDR3 length: 13 amino acids. CDR3 protein: CASSGYRANEQFF. Written as DNA, the CDR3 is TGTGCCAGCAGCGGATACAGGGCTAATGAGCAGTTCTTC.

This clone turned up a few times. The J gene is TRBJ1-6, the V gene TRBV4-1; 8 bases are shared with TRBD1. CDR3 length equals 15 residues. CDR1 MGHRA and CDR2 YSYEKL come from the germline V gene. With 3 bases clipped from V and 4 bases from J, the junction kept 2 bases outside the gene matches. In DNA form, the CDR3 reads TGCGCCAGCAGCCACACAGGGGGATATAATTCACCCCTCCACTTT. Protein product: CASSHTGGYNSPLHF.

J is TRBJ2-3 and V is TRBV5-1; the match to TRBD2 covers 9 bases. Looked up from germline, CDR1 is SGHRS and CDR2 is YFSETQ. The CDR3 is 20 amino acids. V was clipped by 4 bases and J by 3 bases; unmatched bases: 21. For the CDR3, the DNA is TGCGCCAGCAGCGCCTGGGGGGGTCTAGCGGGAATAAGAAGAACAGATACGCAGTATTTT. Protein: CASSAWGGLAGIRRTDTQYF.

This clone has a single count. CDR3 in DNA: TGTGCCTGGAGTGTAGGAGGCGCTGAAGCTTTCTTT. Translating it yields CAWSVGGAEAFF. The genes are TRBV30 and TRBJ1-1; unclear D gene. The germline V and J ends were trimmed by 0 bases and 6 bases, with 8 bases remaining between them. The CDR3 runs 12 residues. Germline CDR1 reads GTSNPN; CDR2 reads SVGIG (reference sequence).

The chain combines TRBV7-7 with TRBJ2-7; TRBD2 matches at 10 bases. CDR3 length equals 15 residues. The V gene's germline CDR1 is SSHAT and CDR2 FNYEAQ (reference sequence). Unmatched junction bases numbered 6, after V lost 6 bases and J lost 1 base. In DNA form, the CDR3 reads TGTGCCAGCAGAAACGGGACTAGCGAATCCTACGAGCAGTACTTC. The encoded protein is CASRNGTSESYEQYF.

The chain carries TRBV18 and TRBJ2-3; D remains ambiguous. Trimming took off 2 bases at V and 2 bases at J, with 11 bases between the two ends. Per germline, CDR1 KGHSH and CDR2 LQKENI. The length of the CDR3 is 15 residues. CDR3 sequence reads: CASSPLDSNTDTQYF. The CDR3 DNA reads as TGTGCCAGCTCACCATTAGACTCGAACACAGATACGCAGTATTTT.

The chain recombines TRBV7-2 with TRBJ2-1; TRBD1 matches 9 bases. The CDR3 contains 14 residues. The junction had 5 bases not matched to a gene; V was cut back by 5 bases and J by 6 bases. The germline CDR1 and CDR2 sequences are SGHTA and FQGNSA. CDR3 sequence (DNA): TGTGCCAGCAGCCCGGGACAGGGTACCAATGAGCAGTTCTTC. Amino acid sequence: CASSPGQGTNEQFF.

The V gene is TRBV4-1, the J gene TRBJ2-3; no clear D. The germline V and J ends were trimmed by 1 base and 7 bases, with 18 bases remaining between them. This CDR3 is 16 amino acids long. Germline V lookup: CDR1 MGHRA, CDR2 YSYEKL. CDR3: CASSQVPLSSTNTQYF. CDR3 coding DNA: TGCGCCAGCAGCCAAGTCCCCCTTTCGAGCACGAATACGCAGTATTTT.

The chain combines TRBV19 with TRBJ1-2; D unclear. V was trimmed by 6 bases and J by 2 bases, leaving 16 bases between them. CDR3 size: 15 residues. Germline lookup yields CDR1 LNHDA and CDR2 SQIVND (reference sequence). Here the CDR3 reads CASSPAPTENYGYTF. CDR3 coding DNA: TGTGCCAGTAGCCCAGCCCCGACGGAGAACTATGGCTACACCTTC. The entire variable domain, with the rest obtained from reference TRBV19 and TRBJ1-2, is as follows: DGGITQSPKYLFRKEGQNVTLSCEQNLNHDAMYWYRQDPGQGLRLIYYSQIVNDFQKGDIAEGYSVSREKKESFPLTVTSAQKNPTAFYLCASSPAPTENYGYTFGSGTRLTVV.

V usage is TRBV19 and J usage is TRBJ2-5; D might be TRBD1 (5 bases). This CDR3 spans 13 amino acids. With 4 bases removed from V and 2 bases from J, the gap between germline ends came to 8 bases. Germline V gene sequence: CDR1 LNHDA, CDR2 SQIVND (reference sequence). This CDR3 reads CASSKDKQETQYF. CDR3 nucleotide sequence: TGTGCCAGTAGTAAGGACAAGCAAGAGACCCAGTACTTC.

V is TRBV25-1 and J is TRBJ2-3; 14 bases are a match to TRBD2. V shed 4 bases, J shed 4 bases, and the junction held 7 bases outside the gene matches. CDR3 length: 17 amino acids. Germline CDR1 reads MGHDK; CDR2 reads SYGVNS. The CDR3, as DNA: TGTGCCAGCAGTGCGGGACTAGCGGGAGCGTTTGCAGATACGCAGTATTTT. Translating gives CASSAGLAGAFADTQYF.

To note about this clone: This CDR3 is also generated by other DNA sequences in the sample. The V and J genes are TRBV2 and TRBJ1-5; TRBD1 matches 10 bases. Trimming removed 6 bases from V and 5 bases from J; junction bases left unmatched: 1. The CDR3 extends over 13 amino acids. CDR1 and CDR2 from the germline V gene are SNHLY and FYNNEI. This CDR3 reads CASRGTGDQPQHF. The CDR3 nucleotides read TGTGCCAGCAGGGGGACAGGGGATCAGCCCCAGCATTTT.

This sequence joins TRBV7-9 and TRBJ2-1, with 7 positions matching TRBD1. Germline CDR1 is SEHNR and CDR2 is FQNEAQ (reference sequence). This CDR3 region has 15 residues. V was pared by 6 bases and J by 4 bases, with 9 bases of the junction left unmatched. The CDR3 here is CASRDRQGTYNEQFF. CDR3 nucleotides: TGTGCCAGCAGGGATAGACAGGGAACTTACAATGAGCAGTTCTTC. Looking up the rest from reference TRBV7-9 and TRBJ2-1 gives the full variable domain: DTGVSQNPRHKITKRGQNVTFRCDPISEHNRLYWYRQTLGQGPEFLTYFQNEAQLEKSRLLSDRFSAERPKGSFSTLEIQRTEQGDSAMYLCASRDRQGTYNEQFFGPGTRLTVL.

The chain recombines TRBV7-6 with TRBJ2-7, with no clear D. The V end was cut by 1 base, the J end by 2 bases, with 9 bases between. This CDR3 region has 14 residues. CDR1 SGHVS and CDR2 FNYEAQ come from the germline V gene. CDR3 sequence (DNA): TGTGCCAGCAGCTTAGGGAGAGGCGCCTACGAGCAGTACTTC. Translation: CASSLGRGAYEQYF.

The genes are TRBV6-1 and TRBJ2-7; 8 nucleotides match TRBD2. The CDR3 consists of 16 residues. J was trimmed by 2 bases and V by 2 bases; bases with no gene match: 8. Per germline, CDR1 MNHNS and CDR2 SASEGT. CDR3 DNA: TGTGCCAGCAGTGAACCCCCCCGGGGGGGCGCCTACGAGCAGTACTTC. Translated: CASSEPPRGGAYEQYF.

This sequence joins TRBV7-9 and TRBJ2-5, with 14 bases lining up with TRBD2. The V gene's germline CDR1 is SEHNR and CDR2 FQNEAQ (reference sequence). The CDR3 is made up of 17 amino acids. J gave up 7 bases and V 0 bases, and 7 bases lay outside the gene matches. CDR3 DNA sequence: TGTGCCAGCAGCTTAGCTTCGGGACTAGCGGGGGCAACGACCCAGTACTTC. Amino acid sequence: CASSLASGLAGATTQYF.

The DNA of the CDR3 is TGTGCCAGCAGTCTCGACATCACGGCTGGAAACACCATATATTTT. Translating it yields CASSLDITAGNTIYF. The rearrangement uses TRBV6-5 and TRBJ1-3; D remains unclear. Trimming shortened V by 5 bases and J by 2 bases, and 13 bases separated the two germline ends. Per the germline V gene, CDR1 is MNHEY and CDR2 is SVGAGI. The CDR3 totals 15 residues.

V gene TRBV18 combines with J gene TRBJ2-3, with D possibly being TRBD2 (5 bases). Germline CDR1 and CDR2: KGHSH and LQKENI. V was cut by 6 bases and J by 0 bases, with 13 bases left in between. This CDR3 has 15 amino acids. The CDR3 loop is CASSQDYPSTDTQYF. DNA of the CDR3: TGTGCCAGCTCCCAAGACTACCCAAGCACAGATACGCAGTATTTT.

This sequence joins TRBV15 and TRBJ2-1; 7 nucleotides line up with TRBD1. The CDR3 runs 12 residues. Germline V gene data show CDR1 as LNHNV and CDR2 as YYDKDF (reference sequence). V was clipped by 0 bases and J by 15 bases; unmatched bases: 5. In DNA form, the CDR3 reads TGTGCCACCAGCAGAGATCAGGGGGAACGGTTCTTC. Translated, it gives CATSRDQGERFF.

The chain joins TRBV12-5 to TRBJ1-5; D remains ambiguous. The germline gives CDR1 LGHNT, CDR2 FRNRAP. Between the trimmed V and J ends, which lost 0 bases and 0 bases, there was a span of 12 bases. This CDR3 has 17 amino acids. CDR3 bases: TGTGCTAGTGGTTTGGTGGTACAGAGGGATAGCAATCAGCCCCAGCATTTT. This sequence encodes CASGLVVQRDSNQPQHF.

The V and J genes are TRBV11-3 and TRBJ2-1; 9 positions agree with TRBD2. This CDR3 has 15 residues. The ends lost 5 bases at V and 6 bases at J; junction bases unmatched: 8. Germline loops: CDR1 SGHNT, CDR2 YENEEA. In nucleotides, the CDR3 is TGTGCCAGCAGCCTTAGCGGGGGTCAGGTCAATGAGCAGTTCTTC. It encodes CASSLSGGQVNEQFF.

The V and J genes are TRBV7-9 and TRBJ1-6, with D unresolved. Germline loops: CDR1 SEHNR, CDR2 FQNEAQ (reference sequence). V lost 3 bases and J 6 bases, leaving 9 bases between the germline ends. This CDR3 is built from 14 residues. CDR3 in DNA: TGTGCCAGCAGCTTCGTGGCCTTTAATTCACCCCTCCACTTT. This codes for CASSFVAFNSPLHF. The full variable domain, rest sourced from reference TRBV7-9 and TRBJ1-6, is DTGVSQNPRHKITKRGQNVTFRCDPISEHNRLYWYRQTLGQGPEFLTYFQNEAQLEKSRLLSDRFSAERPKGSFSTLEIQRTEQGDSAMYLCASSFVAFNSPLHFGNGTRLTVT.

The rearrangement joins TRBV5-1 to TRBJ2-1; 13 nucleotides agree with TRBD2. The ends lost 3 bases at V and 3 bases at J; junction bases unmatched: 6. The CDR3 sequence is 17 residues long. CDR1 is SGHRS and CDR2 is YFSETQ in the germline V gene. The CDR3 region is CASSWGLAGNFYNEQFF. CDR3 coding DNA: TGCGCCAGCAGCTGGGGACTAGCGGGGAATTTCTACAATGAGCAGTTCTTC.